What follows is one T cell receptor beta chain and its context. Antigen unknown. An assay was performed, and its level was deep. Profiling relied on immunoSEQ multiplex PCR, and the TCRdb table lists in-frame clones only, not all of them. The data show roughly 2,000,000 clones, approximately 92% seen once. The record originates from a study of shared clonotypes between healthy human individuals. The study, taken as a whole, reports: It was only blood that was sampled, and tissue repertoires likely differ. Larger richness was generally estimated for naive than memory subsets.

Positive CCR7 selection of CD45RO-negative cells yielded the naive CD8 cells, and terminally differentiated effector memory CD45RA+ cells were excluded. The CDR3 is made up of 15 amino acids. Germline CDR1 and CDR2: MNHEY and SMNVEV (reference sequence). V was clipped by 0 bases and J by 3 bases, with 11 bases between them. The sequenced sample consisted of naive CD8+ T cells from PBMCs. This sequence originates from a man younger than 35 in good health. Some clones in this sample may be carry-over from other donors' samples. The chain uses TRBV27 and TRBJ1-2; D is possibly TRBD1 (5 bases). CDR3 in DNA: TGTGCCAGCAGTTTATCAAGACAGCCAGACTATGGCTACACCTTC. Translated: CASSLSRQPDYGYTF.